The present T cell receptor beta chain was sequenced within a study of blood T cell repertoires in COVID-19. On the study more broadly: From T cells, B-cell-depleted T cells, or PBMCs came the material, which was cDNA or gDNA.

Only in-frame clones appear in the TCRdb table, and some are missing; sequencing was by immunoSEQ multiplex PCR. The profile covers about 170,000 clones, with 86% appearing a single time and under 3.5% taken by the ten largest. This CDR3 contains 15 residues. CDR1 MDHEN and CDR2 SYDVKM come from the germline V gene. V was cut by 5 bases and J by 7 bases, with 15 bases left in between. The TCR sequence derives from a man aged 65 to 79 with acute or convalescent COVID-19. The sample comprised peripheral blood. V is TRBV28 and J is TRBJ1-6, with D possibly TRBD1 on 6 matching bases. The CDR3 region is CASSGRGAGNSPLHF. CDR3 sequence (DNA): TGTGCCAGCAGTGGGAGGGGGGCAGGCAATTCACCCCTCCACTTT.